This T cell receptor (beta chain) is from a study of control samples from healthy donors and cancer patients. The germline V gene encodes CDR1 SGHNT and CDR2 YYREEE (reference sequence). The trim removed 4 bases at V and 4 bases at J, leaving 3 bases unmatched. The CDR3 spans 15 residues. Produced via immunoSEQ multiplex PCR; TCRdb's table is partial and in-frame only. The sample contains 100,000 to 150,000 clones, more than 90% of which appear only once. This sequence originates from a man younger than 35 in good health. Specimen: blood. The V gene is TRBV5-4, the J gene TRBJ2-5; 14 bases align to TRBD2. The CDR3 protein is CASSEGTSGGETQYF. In DNA, the CDR3 is TGTGCCAGCAGCGAAGGGACTAGCGGGGGAGAGACCCAGTACTTC.